A selection of T cell receptor beta chains follows, all from one sample in a study of a mutant IDH1 vaccine in newly diagnosed glioma. Sequencing used immunoSEQ multiplex PCR; TCRdb keeps in-frame clones, though not all of them. The repertoire holds about 92,000 clones, with around 82% as singletons. This specimen was PBMCs, taken from a glioma patient treated with radiotherapy, temozolomide or both. These receptors were taken from a woman between 45 and 65 years old with glioma. CDR3s include the opening cysteine and the closing phenylalanine or tryptophan. Fields, in order: V gene, J gene, D gene, clone size, CDR3 DNA, CDR3 protein. D genes are given only for firm matches. Clone size is shown for a subset of rows, as once, few, many or a class of expanded clone.

>TRBV6-6|TRBJ1-1|-|-
TGTGCCAGCAGCAGACAGAGGAACACTGAAGCTTTCTTT
CASSRQRNTEAFF
>TRBV27|TRBJ1-4|-|-
TGTGCCAGCACTTCGGTGGGGGAAAAACTGTTTTTT
CASTSVGEKLFF
>TRBV28|TRBJ2-7|-|-
TGTGCCAGCAGTTTACAATTAGTGGGGGGGCCTGGCGAGCAGTACTTC
CASSLQLVGGPGEQYF
>TRBV18|TRBJ2-2|-|-
TGTGCCAGCTCACCACGAACCGGGGAGCTGTTTTTT
CASSPRTGELFF
>TRBV4-2|TRBJ2-7|-|-
TGTGCCAGCAGCCGCGACGTGGGGTCTAGAATTCCCTACGAGCAGTACTTC
CASSRDVGSRIPYEQYF
>TRBV28|TRBJ2-5|TRBD2|-
TGTGCCAGCAGTTTTCTAGCGGGGTCCCAAGAGACCCAGTACTTC
CASSFLAGSQETQYF
>TRBV7-9|TRBJ2-6|-|-
TGTGCCGCTTCGGTCCCTCCGACTTTC
CAASVPPTF
>TRBV15|TRBJ2-3|TRBD1|-
TGTGCCACCAGCACAAGACAGGGGGGTGATACGCAGTATTTT
CATSTRQGGDTQYF
>TRBV5-1|TRBJ2-7|TRBD1|-
TGCGCCAGCAGCTTGAGTCCAGGGGGCGCGTTGGAGCAGTACTTC
CASSLSPGGALEQYF
>TRBV7-9|TRBJ1-2|-|-
TGTGCCAGCAGCTCCTCGACGGGGACTAACTATGGCTACACCTTC
CASSSSTGTNYGYTF
>TRBV19|TRBJ1-1|-|-
TGTGCCAGTAGTATGGGGACACCGAACACTGAAGCTTTCTTT
CASSMGTPNTEAFF
>TRBV6-6|TRBJ1-5|TRBD1|-
TGTGCCAGCAGGGGACAGAGCAATCAGCCCCAGCATTTT
CASRGQSNQPQHF
>TRBV6-5|TRBJ2-2|-|few
TGTGCCAGCAGCAACCTCTATAGGGAGCTGTTTTTT
CASSNLYRELFF
>TRBV27|TRBJ2-6|-|-
TGTGCCAGCAGTACGGCCGGGGCCAACGTCCTGACTTTC
CASSTAGANVLTF
>TRBV19|TRBJ1-6|TRBD1|-
TGTGCGACGGACAGGTCGGGGTCACCCCTCCACTTT
CATDRSGSPLHF
>TRBV2|TRBJ1-3|-|-
TGTGCCAGCAGTCTCGGCTCTGGAAACACCATATATTTT
CASSLGSGNTIYF
>TRBV11-2|TRBJ1-2|TRBD1|-
TGTGCCAGCAGCTTTGGACAGGGGAACTATGGCTACACCTTC
CASSFGQGNYGYTF
>TRBV5-4|TRBJ2-2|-|-
TGTGCCAGCTCGGACGGATCGAACACCGGGGAGCTGTTTTTT
CASSDGSNTGELFF
>TRBV5-1|TRBJ1-4|-|few
TGCGCCACCGCCAGGGAGGGGCAGGGCGAAAAACTGTTTTTT
CATAREGQGEKLFF
>TRBV11-2|TRBJ2-7|-|-
TGTGCCAGCAGCCATTACGAGCAGTACTTC
CASSHYEQYF
>TRBV7-2|TRBJ1-5|-|-
TGTGCCAGCAGCTTAGCGGGCGGGGGGCTCGGGCAGCCCCAGCATTTT
CASSLAGGGLGQPQHF
>TRBV14|TRBJ1-2|TRBD1|-
TGTGCCAGCAGCCCTCGGACAGGCTATGGCTACACCTTC
CASSPRTGYGYTF
>TRBV4-1|TRBJ1-1|-|-
TGCGCCAGCAGCCAAGATAACTCGAACACTGAAGCTTTCTTT
CASSQDNSNTEAFF
>TRBV5-6|TRBJ2-3|-|-
TGTGCCAGCAGGGTTGGGCCAGTAGGTACAGATACGCAGTATTTT
CASRVGPVGTDTQYF
>TRBV7-9|TRBJ1-2|-|-
TGTGCCAGCAGCTTAGCGAGGGAGGACTACACCTTC
CASSLAREDYTF
>TRBV27|TRBJ1-5|-|-
TGTGCCAGCAGTCGAGGGAATAGCAATCAGCCCCAGCATTTT
CASSRGNSNQPQHF
>TRBV5-1|TRBJ1-4|-|-
TGCGCCAGCAGCTCAGGGTCCGTCAATGAAAAACTGTTTTTT
CASSSGSVNEKLFF
>TRBV4-1|TRBJ1-5|TRBD1|once
TGCGCCAGCAGCCAGGCAGACAGGGACAATCAGCCCCAGCATTTT
CASSQADRDNQPQHF
>TRBV28|TRBJ2-7|-|-
TGTGCCAGCAGTTCACACATGATTTCCGAGCAGTACTTC
CASSSHMISEQYF
>TRBV14|TRBJ2-4|TRBD2|-
TGTGCCAGCAGCGAGCGGGGTAAAGTCATTCAGTACTTC
CASSERGKVIQYF
>TRBV18|TRBJ2-7|TRBD1|-
TGTGCCAGCTCACCATCCTTGACAGGGGGGTACGAGCAGTACTTC
CASSPSLTGGYEQYF
>TRBV14|TRBJ1-1|-|-
TGTGCCAGCAGCCAAGAAGGGGCAGGGAACACTGAAGCTTTCTTT
CASSQEGAGNTEAFF
>TRBV28|TRBJ2-7|-|once
TGTGCCAGCAGTCCAACCGGGACTCTGGCCTACGAGCAGTACTTC
CASSPTGTLAYEQYF
>TRBV2|TRBJ1-1|-|few
TGTGCCAGCAAGCGCGAGACTGAAGCTTTCTTT
CASKRETEAFF
>TRBV5-4|TRBJ2-1|-|few
TGTGCCAGCAGCTTCTTAGTTGAGCAGTTCTTC
CASSFLVEQFF
>TRBV19|TRBJ1-1|TRBD1|-
TGTGCCAGTACCCAAAGGGGGCGAGGGACTGAAGCTTTCTTT
CASTQRGRGTEAFF
>TRBV5-1|TRBJ1-1|-|-
TGCGCCAGCAGCTTAGCTAGGCTTGGGACTGAAGCTTTCTTT
CASSLARLGTEAFF
>TRBV11-2|TRBJ2-2|-|-
TGTGCCAGCAGCTCCCCGGAAAGTACCGGGGAGCTGTTTTTT
CASSSPESTGELFF
>TRBV29-1|TRBJ1-1|-|-
TGCAGCGTCACCAGGGATGCGCTGAACACTGAAGCTTTCTTT
CSVTRDALNTEAFF
>TRBV7-8|TRBJ2-5|-|-
TGTGCCAGCAGACCCCCGGGGCGGGAGACCCAGTACTTC
CASRPPGRETQYF
>TRBV6-5|TRBJ1-2|-|-
TGTGCCAGCAGTTACTCGCTAGGGGCCCATGGCTACACCTTC
CASSYSLGAHGYTF
>TRBV21-1|TRBJ1-2|-|-
TGTGCCAGCAGCACCTGGGGGCGGGACAGAATAGATGGCTACACCTTC
CASSTWGRDRIDGYTF
>TRBV10-2|TRBJ1-5|-|-
TGCGCCAGCAGTGAGGTCGGCAGCAATCAGCCCCAGCATTTT
CASSEVGSNQPQHF
>TRBV28|TRBJ1-1|-|once
TGTGCCAGCAGTTTATCACTGAACACTGAAGCTTTCTTT
CASSLSLNTEAFF
>TRBV4-3|TRBJ1-6|-|-
TGCGCCAGCAGCCAAGAGGCTCATAAGGGAGGCAATTCACCCCTCCACTTT
CASSQEAHKGGNSPLHF
>TRBV7-2|TRBJ1-4|-|-
TGTGCCAGCAGCCCCCCCCGGTGGGTTAATGAAAAACTGTTTTTT
CASSPPRWVNEKLFF
>TRBV4-2|TRBJ2-3|TRBD2|-
TGTGCCAGCAGCCAAGATGTCATAGCGGGGACCACAGATACGCAGTATTTT
CASSQDVIAGTTDTQYF
>TRBV29-1|TRBJ2-5|-|-
TGCAGCGTCCGCTCCGGGTTCCAAGAGACCCAGTACTTC
CSVRSGFQETQYF
>TRBV19|TRBJ1-1|-|few
TGTGCCAGTAGAGACCCATGGGGCGCTGAAGCTTTCTTT
CASRDPWGAEAFF
>TRBV29-1|TRBJ2-5|TRBD1|-
TGCAGCGTTGAAGATCGGGACAGGGAGACCCAGTACTTC
CSVEDRDRETQYF
>TRBV6-5|TRBJ1-1|-|-
TGTGCCAGCAGTTACGGGAGAGATGCTGAAGCTTTCTTT
CASSYGRDAEAFF
>TRBV10-2|TRBJ2-1|-|-
TGCGCCAGCAGTGGCGGCGGTTTGCAGTTCTTC
CASSGGGLQFF
>TRBV9|TRBJ2-3|-|-
TGTGCCAGCAGCGTAGTCGGGGGGCTCCGCACAGATACGCAGTATTTT
CASSVVGGLRTDTQYF
>TRBV11-3|TRBJ1-1|TRBD1|-
TGTGCCAGCAGCTTCGGACAGGGATTGCTTTCTGAAGCTTTCTTT
CASSFGQGLLSEAFF
>TRBV7-2|TRBJ2-7|-|-
TGTGCCAGCAGCCCCAGGGGGGCGGGGGGTCGCTACGAGCAGTACTTC
CASSPRGAGGRYEQYF
>TRBV2|TRBJ2-7|-|-
TGTGCCCCAGGGGGGGCGGACACCTACGAGCAGTACTTC
CAPGGADTYEQYF
>TRBV11-3|TRBJ1-2|-|-
TGTGCCAGCAGCCGAAATTCCGACTCCTATGGCTACACCTTC
CASSRNSDSYGYTF
>TRBV6-5|TRBJ1-1|TRBD1|-
TGTGCCAGCAGTCGGGACAGGGCCACTGAAGCTTTCTTT
CASSRDRATEAFF
>TRBV2|TRBJ1-6|-|-
TGTGCCAGCCTCAACGACCTAAATAATTCACCCCTCCACTTT
CASLNDLNNSPLHF
>TRBV19|TRBJ1-5|-|-
TGTGCCAGTAGGGTGGGACCCAGGTCGGCCCAGCATTTT
CASRVGPRSAQHF